Listed here is a single TCR beta chain. The antigen is undetermined. The data were taken from a study of vaccination effects on CD4 cells after COVID-19. Study-wide findings and caveats: Clones of infection and vaccine origin contracted markedly late after vaccination. Early timepoints after infection were absent, and convalescent patients were few in the study.

This CDR3 is built from 16 residues. Germline lookup yields CDR1 MNHEY and CDR2 SMNVEV (reference sequence). V was pared by 5 bases and J by 7 bases, with 21 bases between. Generated by immunoSEQ multiplex PCR, the TCRdb table keeps only in-frame clones and is missing some. The sample records about 37,000 clones, around 66% being singletons. Before any sequencing was done, the ViraFEST assay used viral peptide pools to expand antigen-specific CD4+ T cells. Isolating CD4+ T cells followed ten to eleven days of culture. Nucleocapsid antibody tests were negative, and the vaccine recipients had no prior SARS-CoV-2 infection. Cultures of over 1.5 million PBMC per well contained approximately 10 IU/ml IL-2 plus 10 ug/ml peptides.

The material was CD4+ T cells from PBMCs cultured with HCoV-OC43 spike peptides, obtained before COVID-19 vaccination. As for subset: HCoV-OC43 spike overlapping peptide pool stimulation. The chain links TRBV27 to TRBJ1-5, with D tentatively TRBD1 (5 bases). The TCR originated in a human donor who received a COVID-19 vaccine. CDR3 protein: CASSPMLGGESQPQHF. In DNA, the CDR3 is TGTGCCAGCAGTCCCATGTTGGGAGGGGAGTCGCAGCCCCAGCATTTT.